A selection of T cell receptor beta chains follows, all from one sample in a study of T cells in Graves' hyperthyroidism and ophthalmopathy. TCRdb processed the multiplex PCR reads anew with MiXCR; each CDR3 protein has one entry. Of a few hundred thousand distinct CDR3 sequences listed, less than 20% are singletons. The material sequenced was blood. All receptors come from a woman aged 25 to 45 with Graves' hyperthyroidism. The CDR3 runs from the conserved cysteine through the conserved F or W. Fields, in order: V gene, J gene, clone size, D gene, CDR3 protein, CDR3 DNA. The D gene is left open where the match is weak. Expanded clones get a size class; other rows say once, few or many, or leave the size out.

TRBV20-1	TRBJ2-7	many	.	CSARDPGGREQYF	TGCAGTGCTAGAGATCCTGGGGGGCGGGAGCAGTACTTC
TRBV6-5	TRBJ2-7	many	.	CASSYEQGSYEQYF	TGTGCCAGCAGTTACGAGCAGGGGTCCTACGAGCAGTACTTC
TRBV2	TRBJ2-2	many	.	CASGPAGAAGELFF	TGTGCCAGCGGCCCGGCAGGAGCGGCCGGGGAGCTGTTTTTT
TRBV6-2/TRBV6-3	TRBJ2-1	.	.	CASSQEDYYNEQFF	TGTGCCAGCAGTCAAGAGGACTATTACAATGAGCAGTTCTTC
TRBV28	TRBJ2-7	.	.	CASSWGIYEQYF	TGTGCCAGCAGTTGGGGTATCTACGAGCAGTACTTC
TRBV20-1	TRBJ2-1	many	TRBD2	CSATSGSAHNEQFF	TGCAGTGCTACTAGCGGGAGTGCCCACAATGAGCAGTTCTTC
TRBV27	TRBJ2-6	many	.	CASSHEPGRISGANVLTF	TGTGCCAGCAGTCACGAACCGGGACGGATCTCTGGGGCCAACGTCCTGACTTTC
TRBV18	TRBJ2-7	many	.	CASSPQTATAEQYF	TGTGCCAGCTCACCGCAGACAGCCACGGCCGAGCAGTACTTC
TRBV20-1	TRBJ2-3	few	TRBD2	CSAPRPSGRVTDTQYF	TGCAGTGCTCCTCGGCCTAGCGGGAGAGTAACAGATACGCAGTATTTT
TRBV3-1	TRBJ2-4	many	.	CASSRLAKNIQYF	TGTGCCAGCAGCCGGCTAGCCAAAAACATTCAGTACTTC
TRBV20-1	TRBJ2-4	few	.	CSARELRHRRGNIQYF	TGCAGTGCTAGAGAATTGAGACACCGGAGGGGAAACATTCAGTACTTC
TRBV6-6	TRBJ2-7	many	TRBD1	CASSYRPGQGYEQYF	TGTGCCAGCAGTTACCGACCGGGACAGGGGTACGAGCAGTACTTC
TRBV12-3/TRBV12-4	TRBJ2-1	many	TRBD1	CASSLGTGSWNEQFF	TGTGCCAGCAGTTTAGGGACAGGGTCGTGGAATGAGCAGTTCTTC
TRBV2	TRBJ1-6	many	TRBD1	CASRTRDSVISPLHF	TGTGCCAGCAGGACAAGGGACAGTGTCATTTCACCCCTCCACTTT
TRBV19	TRBJ1-1	.	.	CASKFWGNAEAFF	TGTGCCAGTAAGTTCTGGGGTAACGCTGAAGCTTTCTTT
TRBV3-1	TRBJ2-1	many	TRBD2	CASSQELAGGYIAVNEQFF	TGTGCCAGCAGCCAAGAACTAGCGGGAGGGTATATCGCAGTGAATGAGCAGTTCTTC
TRBV7-9	TRBJ2-7	few	TRBD2	CASSRLADEQYF	TGTGCCAGCAGCAGACTAGCGGACGAGCAGTACTTC
TRBV28	TRBJ2-7	many	TRBD1	CASSPRRGQGFHEQYF	TGTGCCAGCAGCCCCCGACGGGGACAGGGTTTCCACGAGCAGTACTTC
TRBV20-1	TRBJ2-3	many	TRBD2	CSAPWGEGPSTDTQYF	TGCAGTGCTCCGTGGGGGGAGGGTCCTAGCACAGATACGCAGTATTTT
TRBV29-1	TRBJ2-7	many	TRBD2	CSVSKGTSGSEQYF	TGCAGCGTTAGTAAGGGAACTAGCGGGAGCGAGCAGTACTTC
TRBV5-4	TRBJ2-3	many	.	CASTRQTATDTQYF	TGTGCCAGCACCCGACAGACAGCTACAGATACGCAGTATTTT
TRBV12-5	TRBJ1-5	few	.	CASGLIWDISNQPQHF	TGTGCTAGTGGTTTGATCTGGGACATTAGCAATCAGCCCCAGCATTTT